This T cell receptor (beta chain) was sequenced for a study of technical replicates of blood from four donors. Deletions cut 0 bases from V and 6 bases from J, with 15 bases between. The CDR3 consists of 16 residues. Germline V lookup: CDR1 SGHRS, CDR2 YFSETQ. Generated by immunoSEQ multiplex PCR, the TCRdb table keeps only in-frame clones and is missing some. Counted here are under 85,000 clones, around 97% occurring once; the ten biggest clones make up 0.18%. The sample taken for sequencing was T cells isolated from PBMCs. This TCR was recovered from a human donor in good health. This chain uses TRBV5-1 with TRBJ2-2; a possible D gene is TRBD1 (6 bases). The CDR3 DNA sequence: TGCGCCAGCAGCTTGGAGTCAGGGGAGTATGCCGGGGAGCTGTTTTTT. Translating it yields CASSLESGEYAGELFF.